These 9 T cell receptor beta chains were sequenced from one sample in a study of blood T cells in healthy people across ages. Sample-barcoded 5' priming and a J-beta primer mix drove a second PCR of roughly 6 to 12 cycles. MiXCR, run by TCRdb on the 5' RACE reads, gives a single entry per CDR3 protein. In the table there are about 930,000 distinct CDR3 sequences, 25% to 35% of which are singletons. These data are also associated with another study on T cells of mothers and their children.

Material: blood. Source of these receptors: a woman in her 40s in good health.

This clonotype came up a few times. The chain recombines TRBV6-2 or TRBV6-3 with TRBJ2-1; 7 bases match TRBD2. The CDR3 spans 16 residues. The J segment lost 7 bases and the V segment lost 4 bases, leaving 13 bases of the junction unmatched. Germline CDR1 is MNHEY and CDR2 is SVGEGT. CDR3 coding DNA: TGTGCCAGCAGTTCCCCAGGCGGACTAGGCGGGAATGAGCAGTTCTTC. Amino acids: CASSSPGGLGGNEQFF.

The V gene is TRBV11-2, the J gene TRBJ1-1, with 9 bases matching TRBD1. Germline assignment: CDR1 SGHAT and CDR2 FQNNGV. The junction had 12 bases not matched to a gene; V was cut back by 4 bases and J by 6 bases. The CDR3 consists of 16 residues. CDR3 protein: CASSSTGTGKVAEAFF. In DNA form, the CDR3 reads TGTGCCAGCAGCTCCACAGGGACAGGGAAGGTCGCTGAAGCTTTCTTT.

V is TRBV20-1 and J is TRBJ2-7, with 9 bases lining up with TRBD2. Germline CDR1 is DFQATT and CDR2 is SNEGSKA (reference sequence). With 1 base clipped from V and 7 bases from J, the junction kept 8 bases outside the gene matches. The CDR3 extends over 14 amino acids. CDR3 sequence (DNA): TGCAGTGCTAGAGGCGGGGGGGACTACAATGAGCAGTACTTC. Its protein product is CSARGGGDYNEQYF.

The chain joins TRBV27 to TRBJ1-6, with TRBD1 matching over 10 bases. Germline V CDR1 and CDR2: MNHEY, SMNVEV (reference sequence). Losses at the gene ends were 5 bases for V and 1 base for J; bases not matched to a gene: 8. The CDR3 is 18 amino acids. In nucleotides, the CDR3 is TGTGCCAGCAGTAGACCGACAGGGGGCGGGTCCTATAATTCACCCCTCCACTTT. The encoded protein is CASSRPTGGGSYNSPLHF.

This clonotype was observed a few times. This rearrangement joins TRBV28 to TRBJ2-5, with D possibly TRBD2 on 6 matching bases. V dropped 4 bases and J dropped 11 bases, with 26 bases sitting between them. The germline V gene has CDR1 MDHEN and CDR2 SYDVKM. This CDR3 contains 16 residues. DNA for the CDR3: TGTGCCAGCAGTTACCTCCCGGGACTCCACTTCGGTGAGCAGTACTTC. Translating gives CASSYLPGLHFGEQYF.

Of note for this clonotype: The junction and the germline gene differ at one end; a read error may be behind it. The chain uses TRBV29-1 and TRBJ2-4; 9 positions agree with TRBD1. Looked up from germline, CDR1 is SQVTM and CDR2 is ANQGSEA. The CDR3 contains 14 residues. The DNA of the CDR3 is TGCAGCGTTGTCCGGACAGGGGACTCGGACATTCGGTACTTC. Residues: CSVVRTGDSDIRYF.

The chain carries TRBV29-1 and TRBJ1-2, with 9 positions matching TRBD1. The trim removed 3 bases at V and 0 bases at J, leaving 2 bases unmatched. The CDR3 runs 14 residues. Germline V gene lookup returns CDR1 SQVTM and CDR2 ANQGSEA. CDR3 in DNA: TGCAGCGTTGACGGACAGGGGTCTAACTATGGCTACACCTTC. Protein: CSVDGQGSNYGYTF.

This clonotype came up many times. V gene TRBV5-4 combines with J gene TRBJ2-2, with a possible D match to TRBD2 (5 bases). The CDR3 is made up of 14 amino acids. Germline CDR1 reads SGHNT; CDR2 reads YYREEE (reference sequence). V lost 0 bases to trimming and J lost 7 bases, with 10 bases between them. The CDR3 loop is CASSLVGEGGELFF. DNA for the CDR3: TGTGCCAGCAGCTTGGTCGGGGAAGGCGGGGAGCTGTTTTTT.

Of note for this clonotype: The junction departs from the called germline gene at one end, perhaps through a read error. V is TRBV7-2 and J is TRBJ1-5, with D possibly being TRBD1 (6 bases). There are 15 residues in the CDR3. CDR1 SGHTA and CDR2 FQGNSA come from the germline V gene. CDR3 region: CASNLQGGSRQPQHF. In DNA form, the CDR3 reads TGTGCCAGCAACTTACAGGGTGGTTCAAGACAGCCCCAGCATTTT.